Listed here are 15 T cell receptor beta chains from one sample, sequenced in a study of beta chain features in type 1 diabetes. The authors reverse transcribed all of the isolated RNA, so sequencing captured expressed TCRB transcripts. Clones were read by immunoSEQ multiplex PCR, and TCRdb kept only the in-frame ones, dropping some. The table records approximately 730,000 clones, 10% to 15% of them present only once. Overall study results and limits: Within each of all four CD4+ subsets, Type 1 diabetes patients had TCRB CDR3s that were moderately but significantly shorter.

These TCRs' antigens remain unknown. Sequences were obtained from naive CD4+ T cells from blood. The receptors were sampled from a man younger than 30 with type 1 diabetes.

This clone turned up a few times. The chain has TRBV6-6 and TRBJ1-2; possible D gene TRBD1, 6 bases. Germline assignment: CDR1 MNHNY and CDR2 SVGAGI (reference sequence). This CDR3 spans 13 amino acids. Deletions cut 0 bases from V and 7 bases from J, with 9 bases between. The CDR3 reads CASSYSRQAGYTF. The CDR3 nucleotides read TGTGCCAGCAGTTACTCGAGACAGGCTGGCTACACCTTC.

About this clone itself: The same CDR3 arises from other DNA sequences in this sample as well. For the CDR3, the DNA is TGTGCCAGCAGCTCTGACAGGGGAGCTGAAGCTTTCTTT. It is translated as CASSSDRGAEAFF. This chain links TRBV7-9 with TRBJ1-1; 8 positions match TRBD1. The CDR3 runs to 13 residues. Germline V gene sequence: CDR1 SEHNR, CDR2 FQNEAQ (reference sequence). Unmatched junction bases numbered 4, after V lost 4 bases and J lost 6 bases. Filled out from reference TRBV7-9 and TRBJ1-1, the complete variable domain reads DTGVSQNPRHKITKRGQNVTFRCDPISEHNRLYWYRQTLGQGPEFLTYFQNEAQLEKSRLLSDRFSAERPKGSFSTLEIQRTEQGDSAMYLCASSSDRGAEAFFGQGTRLTVV.

This clone was observed a few times. The chain links TRBV27 to TRBJ1-4; no definite D call. V lost 9 bases, J lost 3 bases, and 14 bases lay in between. This CDR3 is built from 14 residues. CDR1 is MNHEY and CDR2 is SMNVEV in the germline V gene (reference sequence). The CDR3 DNA follows: TGTGCCAGACAGTCCCGAGGAGCTAATGAAAAACTGTTTTTT. Translated, it gives CARQSRGANEKLFF.

The chain combines TRBV2 with TRBJ1-6, with D unclear. Germline V gene lookup returns CDR1 SNHLY and CDR2 FYNNEI. V was trimmed by 6 bases and J by 8 bases, leaving 11 bases between them. The CDR3 has 13 residues. The CDR3 DNA follows: TGTGCCAGCAGCGCGGGATTGTATTCACCCCTCCACTTT. Translating gives CASSAGLYSPLHF.

A remark on this clone: The same CDR3 is also encoded by other DNA sequences in this sample. The CDR3 DNA sequence: TGTGCCTGGAGTCGGACCATGAACACTGAAGCTTTCTTT. The encoded protein is CAWSRTMNTEAFF. J is TRBJ1-1 and V is TRBV30; no reliable D call. Germline V gene lookup returns CDR1 GTSNPN and CDR2 SVGIG (reference sequence). There are 13 residues in the CDR3. Trimming removed 2 bases at V and 0 bases at J, with 7 bases between.

This sequence joins TRBV4-1 and TRBJ2-1; 7 bases agree with TRBD1. V dropped 3 bases and J dropped 8; count of bases not matched to a gene: 13. The CDR3 consists of 16 residues. Germline lookup yields CDR1 MGHRA and CDR2 YSYEKL. In nucleotides, the CDR3 is TGCGCCAGCAGCCAGAGAACAGGGGAGAAAGGGGATGAGCAGTTCTTC. Protein product: CASSQRTGEKGDEQFF.

The chain is built from TRBV4-1 and TRBJ2-6; D is unresolved. This CDR3 comprises 16 residues. V was cut by 1 base and J by 2 bases, with 9 bases left in between. The V gene's germline CDR1 is MGHRA and CDR2 YSYEKL. CDR3 loop: CASSQGSAAGANVLTF. The CDR3 DNA sequence: TGCGCCAGCAGCCAAGGTTCCGCGGCTGGGGCCAACGTCCTGACTTTC.

The chain couples TRBV2 to TRBJ1-2, with TRBD1 as a possible D gene (5 bases). Trimming pared 4 bases from V and 8 bases from J, leaving 11 bases between. The CDR3 is 12 residues long. Per germline, CDR1 SNHLY and CDR2 FYNNEI. CDR3 amino acids: CASSVSGSGYTF. CDR3 DNA sequence: TGTGCCAGCAGTGTATCAGGGTCCGGCTACACCTTC.

The V gene is TRBV6-6, the J gene TRBJ1-1; D gene uncertain. Germline V gene sequence: CDR1 MNHNY, CDR2 SVGAGI (reference sequence). V lost 6 bases, J lost 3 bases, and 8 bases lay in between. CDR3 length equals 12 residues. The CDR3 DNA reads as TGTGCCAGCAGCCATCGGGACACTGAAGCTTTCTTT. This gives the protein CASSHRDTEAFF.

The chain employs TRBV2 and TRBJ2-7; 9 bases are a match to TRBD1. Germline loops: CDR1 SNHLY, CDR2 FYNNEI. J gave up 2 bases and V 4 bases, and 3 bases lay outside the gene matches. This CDR3 comprises 14 residues. CDR3: CASSVGTGPYEQYF. In nucleotides, the CDR3 is TGTGCCAGCAGTGTGGGGACAGGGCCCTACGAGCAGTACTTC.

For this clone: Other DNA variants within this sample encode the same CDR3. The V gene is TRBV19, the J gene TRBJ1-2, with TRBD1 identical over 8 bases. The CDR3 is 13 residues long. Germline lookup yields CDR1 LNHDA and CDR2 SQIVND (reference sequence). V lost 5 bases, J lost 8 bases, and 7 bases stayed unmatched. The CDR3 protein is CASSLTGEDGYTF. The CDR3 DNA is TGTGCCAGTAGTCTGACAGGGGAAGACGGCTACACCTTC.

This clone has just a few counts. The CDR3 loop reads CAWKGDSNGYTF. The CDR3, as DNA: TGTGCCTGGAAGGGGGATTCGAATGGCTACACCTTC. This chain joins TRBV30 and TRBJ1-2, with D perhaps TRBD1 (6 bases). CDR3 size: 12 residues. Germline CDR1 GTSNPN, CDR2 SVGIG (reference sequence). Between the trimmed V and J ends, which lost 4 bases and 6 bases, there was a span of 12 bases.

This clone occurred a few times. The chain links TRBV10-1 to TRBJ2-1; D is uncertain. The CDR3 consists of 13 residues. Per germline, CDR1 WNHNN and CDR2 SYGVQD (reference sequence). V was cut by 5 bases and J by 8 bases, with 13 bases left in between. The CDR3 sequence: CASSISSVDEQFF. The CDR3 nucleotides are TGCGCCAGCAGTATTTCCTCGGTGGATGAGCAGTTCTTC.

This sequence joins TRBV5-4 and TRBJ2-5; no clear D gene. Trimming took 1 base from V and 5 from J, leaving 6 bases between them. Looked up from germline, CDR1 is SGHNT and CDR2 is YYREEE (reference sequence). This CDR3 is 12 amino acids long. CDR3 DNA sequence: TGTGCCAGCAGCTTGCTAGGGGAGACCCAGTACTTC. This encodes CASSLLGETQYF.

The CDR3 nucleotides are TGCGCCAGCAGCTTCCCGGGACAGACCATTCGCGAGCAGTACTTC. This encodes CASSFPGQTIREQYF. V usage is TRBV5-1 and J usage is TRBJ2-7, with 7 bases fitting TRBD1. The CDR3 consists of 15 residues. Trimming took 2 bases from V and 6 from J; bases not matched to a gene: 11. Germline V gene data show CDR1 as SGHRS and CDR2 as YFSETQ.